This passage covers 14 T cell receptor beta chains from one sample sequenced in a study of blood T cells in healthy people across ages. For the second PCR, which ran for about 6 to 11 cycles, a sample-barcoded 5' primer and a J-beta primer mix were used. Via MiXCR, TCRdb re-called the 5' RACE reads, giving one row per CDR3 protein. The table shows around 990,000 distinct CDR3 sequences, with less than 25% occurring only once. This same sample was also taken into another study, of T cells of mothers and their children.

Sequenced input: blood. The receptors were sampled from a girl aged 2 to 9 in good health.

This clonotype was observed a handful of times. The V call is TRBV7-8, the J call TRBJ2-5; 15 nucleotides align to TRBD2. J lost 1 base, V lost 1 base, and 4 bases had no gene match. Looked up from germline, CDR1 is SGHVS and CDR2 is FQNEAQ. There are 18 residues in the CDR3. The CDR3 nucleotides are TGTGCCAGCAGCTTAGTTGGGACTAGCGGGGGGATCCAAGAGACCCAGTACTTC. The encoded protein is CASSLVGTSGGIQETQYF.

In this sample, this clonotype turned up a few times. This sequence joins TRBV13 and TRBJ2-7; 7 positions agree with TRBD2. V lost 2 bases and J lost 5; bases outside the gene matches: 3. The CDR3 has 13 amino acids. In germline, CDR1 is PRHDT, CDR2 FYEKMQ (reference sequence). CDR3 nucleotide sequence: TGTGCCAGCAGCTTAAGGGAGGGTGACGAGCAGTACTTC. This sequence encodes CASSLREGDEQYF.

This chain connects TRBV20-1 to TRBJ2-2; D perhaps matches TRBD1 (6 bases). The CDR3 is made up of 13 amino acids. The V end was cut by 6 bases, the J end by 5 bases, with 13 bases between. Per germline, CDR1 DFQATT and CDR2 SNEGSKA (reference sequence). This chain's CDR3 is CSATITGTGELFF. DNA of the CDR3: TGCAGTGCAACTATTACAGGGACCGGGGAGCTGTTTTTT.

This clonotype was picked up one time. The chain uses TRBV7-2 and TRBJ2-7; D is perhaps TRBD2 (5 bases). With 2 bases removed from V and 6 bases from J, the gap between germline ends came to 11 bases. Germline V lookup: CDR1 SGHTA, CDR2 FQGNSA. This CDR3 has 13 residues. CDR3 in DNA: TGTGCCAGCAGCTTACCCCAAGGAGGCGAGCAGTACTTC. Its translation: CASSLPQGGEQYF.

The CDR3 DNA reads TGTGCCAGCAGTCGACTCGGGGCAACTTACAATCAGCCCCAGCATTTT. This gives the protein CASSRLGATYNQPQHF. The chain recombines TRBV27 with TRBJ1-5; D is perhaps TRBD1 (5 bases). Per germline, CDR1 MNHEY and CDR2 SMNVEV (reference sequence). The CDR3 sequence is 16 residues long. The germline V and J ends were trimmed by 5 bases and 3 bases, with 17 bases remaining between them.

This clonotype was found a few times. The chain links TRBV7-2 to TRBJ1-1, with D possibly matching TRBD1 (5 bases). Germline CDR1 reads SGHTA; CDR2 reads FQGNSA. This CDR3 has 14 residues. The ends were cut back, 2 bases at V and 6 bases at J, with 13 bases in the middle. The CDR3 is CASSLFRGKSEAFF. The CDR3 nucleotides are TGTGCCAGCAGCTTATTTCGGGGCAAGTCTGAAGCTTTCTTT.

The table lists this clonotype with a few counts. The rearrangement uses TRBV20-1 and TRBJ1-5, with a tentative D call TRBD1 (5 bases). Germline CDR1 and CDR2: DFQATT and SNEGSKA (reference sequence). The CDR3 is 17 residues long. The V end lost 5 bases, the J end lost 1 base, and 21 bases lay between the germline ends. CDR3 nucleotides: TGCAGTGCTGGAGGGGCGGGGGTGGGGAAGAGCAATCAGCCCCAGCATTTT. This gives the protein CSAGGAGVGKSNQPQHF.

The chain is built from TRBV4-3 and TRBJ2-5; 8 bases fit TRBD2. Near its end, the DNA agrees better with TRBJ2-1, so the J call may be wrong. Per germline, CDR1 LGHNA and CDR2 YSLEER. The CDR3 sequence is 14 residues long. CDR3 residues: CASSQDRAGGEQFF. The CDR3 region has the DNA TGCGCCAGCAGCCAAGATCGGGCGGGGGGAGAGCAGTTCTTC.

This clonotype was counted at least ten times. V and J are TRBV5-4 and TRBJ2-1, with no clear D. The germline V gene encodes CDR1 SGHNT and CDR2 YYREEE (reference sequence). CDR3 length: 12 amino acids. Trimming removed 4 bases at V and 8 bases at J, with 10 bases between. Here the CDR3 reads CASSHEVYEQFF. The DNA for the CDR3 is TGTGCCAGCAGCCACGAGGTCTATGAGCAGTTCTTC.

This clonotype was recorded a few times. The V gene is TRBV5-1, the J gene TRBJ2-6; D might be TRBD1 or TRBD2, each matching 5 bases. This CDR3 is built from 16 residues. The germline V gene encodes CDR1 SGHRS and CDR2 YFSETQ. V shed 4 bases and J shed 0 bases, with 11 bases lying between them. CDR3 sequence: CASSPGPPSGANVLTF. Written as DNA, the CDR3 is TGCGCCAGCAGCCCGGGACCGCCCTCTGGGGCCAACGTCCTGACTTTC.

The chain couples TRBV4-2 to TRBJ2-2, with 7 bases lining up with TRBD1. The CDR3 is 17 amino acids. CDR1 is LGHNA and CDR2 is YNFKEQ in the germline V gene. Trimming cost V 0 bases and J 2 bases; bases outside gene matches: 6. The CDR3 loop reads CASSQETGDINTGELFF. The CDR3 DNA reads as TGTGCCAGCAGCCAAGAAACAGGGGATATTAACACCGGGGAGCTGTTTTTT.

There are a few counts of this clonotype. The chain recombines TRBV28 with TRBJ2-4, with TRBD1 identical over 10 bases. The CDR3 covers 12 residues. Germline V gene data show CDR1 as MDHEN and CDR2 as SYDVKM. V lost 9 bases and J lost 10; bases outside the gene matches: 6. The CDR3 loop is CASRQGAGIQYF. CDR3 nucleotide sequence: TGTGCCAGTAGACAGGGGGCAGGGATTCAGTACTTC.

This clonotype was picked up a small number of times. The chain has TRBV10-2 and TRBJ2-3; 12 nucleotides align to TRBD2. This CDR3 is built from 13 residues. Germline trimming cut 10 bases from V and 3 bases from J; bases unmatched to any gene: 2. Germline V lookup: CDR1 WSHSY, CDR2 SAAADI. CDR3 coding DNA: TGCGCCACCACTAGCGGGAGGACAGATACGCAGTATTTT. Translation gives CATTSGRTDTQYF.

This clonotype was seen a few times. The chain is built from TRBV29-1 and TRBJ2-5; the D is unclear. The DNA end favors TRBJ2-7, so the J call may be wrong. CDR3 length equals 14 residues. Germline CDR1 is SQVTM and CDR2 is ANQGSEA. This chain's CDR3 is CSVEVGDTYYEQYF. In DNA form, the CDR3 reads TGCAGCGTTGAAGTCGGAGACACTTACTACGAGCAGTACTTC.